The clone carrying this T cell receptor beta chain was seen repeatedly, ten times or more. Its specificity is not known. The record originates from a study of spatial heterogeneity in lung cancer. Study-level information: Consistently, beta-chain sequences turned up in larger numbers than alpha-chain sequences did.

With 3 bases clipped from V and 7 bases from J, the junction kept 16 bases outside the gene matches. Germline V CDR1 and CDR2: MGHRA, YSYEKL. This CDR3 is built from 18 residues. Documented time point: sample taken at primary tumor resection. No cells were sorted before sequencing. The whole RNA sequenced was extracted from tumor, nontumor lung or frozen PBMC. Regarding the study as a whole: Beta chains had 13% to 15% coverage of tumor T cells, and alpha chains had around 6.5%. Tumor mutation counts were tracked by expanded intratumoral alpha and beta TCR counts.

Each TCR cDNA molecule bore a unique molecular identifier. Via MiXCR, TCRdb re-called the 5' RACE reads, giving one row per CDR3 protein. The sample has around 95,000 distinct CDR3 sequences, 3.5% to 5% seen once. The V call is TRBV4-1, the J call TRBJ1-5; 9 positions agree with TRBD1. This receptor was taken from a male donor with early-stage non-small cell lung cancer. Sample: lung tumor tissue, taken at surgery. The CDR3 region is CASSHPGTGYVLGQPQHF. CDR3 sequence (DNA): TGCGCCAGCAGCCACCCCGGGACAGGGTACGTTCTTGGCCAGCCCCAGCATTTT.